Given below is one T cell receptor beta chain in context. CDR3 length: 14 residues. Germline CDR1 is SGHRS and CDR2 is YFSETQ. V was pared by 4 bases and J by 5 bases, with 13 bases between. Clones were read by immunoSEQ multiplex PCR, and TCRdb kept only the in-frame ones, dropping some. The sample lists about 150,000 clones; roughly 90% were seen once. The record originates from a study of T cell responses to AZD1222 COVID-19 vaccine. The chain recombines TRBV5-1 with TRBJ1-5; tentative D call: TRBD1 (6 bases). The TCR originated in an adult in good health. Material: peripheral blood, obtained on day 0 of AZD1222 vaccination. The CDR3 nucleotides read TGCGCCAGCAGCGAGGGGGACCCACATCAGCCCCAGCATTTT. It translates to CASSEGDPHQPQHF.